What follows is one T cell receptor (beta chain) and its context. Its antigen is unidentified. V gave up 1 base and J gave up 0 bases, with 12 bases separating them. The CDR3 contains 15 residues. Germline CDR1 is GTSNPN and CDR2 is SVGIG (reference sequence). Repertoires were generated with immunoSEQ multiplex PCR, while TCRdb's copy carries only in-frame clones and drops some. This table holds about 180,000 clones, about 90% found once. The data stem from a study of T cell responses to AZD1222 COVID-19 vaccine. Study-wide points: Repertoires were obtained solely post-peak T cell response. Spike-specific TCR breadth and depth went up after people got two AZD1222 doses. CD4 TCRs covered the whole spike, strongest at regions 160-218 and 743-854. Mostly white British, mostly female donors; authors suggested clonal diversity may be underestimated.

This sequence joins TRBV30 and TRBJ1-1; D possibly corresponds to TRBD1 (6 bases). Specimen: peripheral blood, collected on day 0 of AZD1222 vaccination. The receptor was isolated from an adult in good health. The CDR3 spells CAWSDFDRLNTEAFF. In DNA, the CDR3 is TGTGCCTGGAGTGATTTTGACAGGCTGAACACTGAAGCTTTCTTT.